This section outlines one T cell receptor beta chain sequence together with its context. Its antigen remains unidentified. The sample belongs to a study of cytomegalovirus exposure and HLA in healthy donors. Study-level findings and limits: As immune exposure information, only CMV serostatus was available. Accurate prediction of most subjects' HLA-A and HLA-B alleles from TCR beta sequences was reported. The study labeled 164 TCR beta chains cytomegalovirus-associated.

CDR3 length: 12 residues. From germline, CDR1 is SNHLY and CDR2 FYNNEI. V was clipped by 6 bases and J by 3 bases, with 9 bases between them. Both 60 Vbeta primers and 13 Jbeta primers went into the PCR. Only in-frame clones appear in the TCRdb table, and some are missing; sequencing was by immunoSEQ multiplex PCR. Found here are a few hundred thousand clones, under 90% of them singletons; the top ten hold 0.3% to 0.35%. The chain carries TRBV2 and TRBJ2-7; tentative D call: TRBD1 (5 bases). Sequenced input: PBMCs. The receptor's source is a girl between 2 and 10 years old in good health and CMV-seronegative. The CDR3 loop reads CASRPGRYEQYF. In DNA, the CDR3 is TGTGCCAGCAGGCCAGGGCGCTACGAGCAGTACTTC.